The T cell receptor beta chain described here comes from a study of T cells in women clearing cervical HPV infection (dated by TCRdb to about 2018). Context from the whole study: The cases were 25 women with histologically confirmed HPV16-related CIN3 or worse, and 2 of those women had invasive cancers. The controls were some 23 women whose single incident HPV16 infection cleared within 12 months with no development of precancer or cancer. Case blood was taken at the visit when the lesion was first identified, whereas control blood was taken when infection was no longer detected. For cases, the median interval between lesion detection and blood sampling was more than 130 days, with an interquartile range of roughly 80 to 200 days. Because only a few women had HLA typing data, the possibility that HLA type acted as a confounder could not be ruled out. This exploratory proof-of-principle case-control study, nested within the Guanacaste HPV Natural History Study in Costa Rica, compared TCR repertoires among women with different cervical HPV16 outcomes. Cases and controls were matched on year of sample collection and on age within five years. Cases had a median age of almost 35 years compared with about 40 for controls, and baseline characteristics showed no significant differences between the groups. In the parent cohort, some 10,000 women aged 18 or older were enrolled in Guanacaste, Costa Rica, during about 1993 to 1995 and then followed for approximately 7 years. Quality controls consisted of five blinded duplicates per group, for a total of about 60 samples made up of approximately 50 participants and roughly ten replicates. What the research found in general, with its limitations: Because the number of T cells in each sample was unknown, differences in richness could reflect differing T-cell content rather than repertoire biology. The cross-sectional design could not show whether the associations came before the infection or were a result of it, and neither effector/memory subsets nor HPV-specific T cells were isolated. TRBV6-7 relative abundance was lower in cases than in controls (around 0.11% versus 0.15%; Bonferroni P = 0.0008). Cases were distinguished from controls with an estimated AUC of about 0.8 by random forest classifiers combining richness and V gene abundances. TCR repertoire richness was significantly higher in CIN3+ cases than in controls across sequencing depths, while evenness did not differ.

CDR1 is given as SGHVS and CDR2 as FNYEAQ, both from the germline V gene. Relative to germline, V is missing 5 bases and J is missing 1 base, with 6 bases of the junction outside any gene match. Including cysteine and phenylalanine, the CDR3 has 16 amino acids. The DNA covers only part of the CDR3, 39 bases in frame from base 1. In the case of this clone: Its antigen remains unidentified. Read coverage stops 3 residues before the CDR3 terminus; the germline J gene supplies the remainder.

TCR beta CDR3 regions were amplified by multiplex PCR from an average of roughly 1,200 ng genomic DNA per sample using the immunoSEQ assay. The assay corrected primer bias using a complete synthetic TCR repertoire to establish an amplification baseline. Amplicons were sequenced on the Illumina platform. From the authors' description of their analysis: Sequence errors were corrected by clustering with frequency ratios and a modified nearest-neighbor algorithm, and the sequences were then analyzed in the immunoSEQ Analyzer using IMGT gene definitions. At each rarefaction depth, TCR richness and evenness were averaged over 20 rarefaction repeats, and samples with fewer sequences than the depth were excluded. V, D and J gene relative abundances were compared between groups with Wilcoxon rank sum tests, applying FDR correction. Blinded duplicates gave an intraclass correlation of about 96% for TCR richness and an average of around 83% across 66 gene segments. Held by TCRdb, this immuneACCESS table contains in-frame sequences only and omits some clones. Under half of the omission traces to an unresolved V gene where checked; the cause of the rest is unknown. V, J and clone size were drawn from that table, and D and trimming were deduced from the DNA. Per the sample table, the count is some 37,000 clones. Jointly, the top ten make up less than 2% of the sample.

Every participant had a single incident cervical HPV16 infection, and women with prevalent HPV16 infections were excluded. Cervical HPV DNA was detected with MY09/MY11 PCR, and genotyping was done by dot-blot hybridization. About 15 mL of heparinized blood were centrifuged, and the buffy coat was aliquoted, frozen at -30°C, then stored at -80°C. Genomic DNA was extracted from buffy coat specimens using QIAGEN kits. The chain employs TRBV7-6 and TRBJ2-5, with 11 bases matching TRBD2. The receptor comes from a woman between 18 and 75 years old with a cervical HPV16 infection that either progressed to CIN3+ or cleared (not recorded which). The specimen was blood buffy coat. The covered CDR3 bases are TGTGCCAGCAGCCCCGGACTAGCGGGTGGCCAAGAGACC. Its coded protein is CASSPGLAGGQET. The full CDR3 reads CASSPGLAGGQETQYF. Here the CDR3 is joined to the reference TRBV7-6 and TRBJ2-5 genes, and the full variable domain is: GAGVSQSPRYKVTKRGQDVALRCDPISGHVSLYWYRQALGQGPEFLTYFNYEAQQDKSGLPNDRFSAERPEGSISTLTIQRTEQRDSAMYRCASSPGLAGGQETQYFGPGTRLLVL.